This record covers a single T cell receptor beta chain. Antigen: not known. This record belongs to a study of cytomegalovirus exposure and HLA in healthy donors. Study summary: Early released data comprised 80 million or so unique TCRs from HLA-typed donors.

Study findings and constraints: Listed as cytomegalovirus-associated were 150 or so TCR beta chains. In an earlier analysis, in roughly 580 donors, most V segments appeared productive either ~90% or ~30% of the time. A link between a missense DCLRE1C variant and TCR beta V- and J-gene trimming emerged from a later analysis.

The study ran its PCR with 60 Vbeta and 13 Jbeta primers. Assay: immunoSEQ multiplex PCR; the TCRdb copy retains only in-frame clones and omits some. The sample table includes 75,000 to 100,000 clones. The CDR3 is made up of 15 amino acids. V trimming: 3 bases; J trimming: 6 bases; junction bases outside the gene matches: 8. The germline V gene has CDR1 ENHRY and CDR2 SYGVKD. The TCR sequence derives from a woman in her fifties or sixties in good health and CMV-seronegative. The sample comprised PBMCs. The chain carries TRBV10-3 and TRBJ1-2, with 9 positions matching TRBD1. CDR3 in amino acids: CAISDRDRVVNGYTF. In nucleotides, the CDR3 is TGTGCCATCAGTGACCGGGACAGGGTAGTGAATGGCTACACCTTC.